A selection of T cell receptor beta chains follows, all from one sample in a study of CD8 T cells in ankylosing spondylitis. TCRdb passed the 5' RACE reads through MiXCR, listing each CDR3 protein once. The top ten clones hold around a fifth of a sample with about 220,000 distinct CDR3 sequences, over 9.5% of them seen once. Sample: blood, either unsorted or a sorted T cell fraction (not recorded which). Receptors originate from a male donor with ankylosing spondylitis or in good health (not recorded which). Both conserved end residues are part of each CDR3. A D gene is named only where the DNA matches it firmly. Some rows mark clone size as missing; the rest say once, few, many or name a class of expanded clone.

clone size	V gene	J gene	D gene	CDR3 protein	CDR3 DNA
-	TRBV28	TRBJ2-5	-	CASRGSGAGVETQYF	TGTGCCAGCAGAGGGTCTGGGGCAGGGGTAGAGACCCAGTACTTC
many	TRBV7-9	TRBJ1-1	-	CASSLRQEQNTEAFF	TGTGCCAGCAGCCTCCGACAGGAACAGAACACTGAAGCTTTCTTT
few	TRBV7-9	TRBJ1-1	-	CASSSRTLNTEAFF	TGTGCCAGCAGCTCAAGGACTCTGAACACTGAAGCTTTCTTT
many	TRBV24-1	TRBJ2-1	TRBD2	CATSDLSLESGADEQFF	TGTGCCACCAGTGATTTAAGTTTGGAAAGCGGGGCAGATGAGCAGTTCTTC
many	TRBV24-1	TRBJ2-7	-	CATSDSGSVSTYEQYF	TGTGCCACCAGTGATTCTGGGTCGGTCTCTACTTACGAGCAGTACTTC
medium-sized	TRBV7-2	TRBJ2-3	TRBD2	CASSLQSASGGTDTQYF	TGTGCCAGCAGCTTACAGTCGGCTAGCGGGGGGACAGATACGCAGTATTTT
many	TRBV5-1	TRBJ1-6	-	CASSLGLSPLHF	TGCGCCAGCAGCTTGGGGTTAAGTCCCCTCCACTTT
once	TRBV29-1	TRBJ1-3	TRBD1	CSVEDGQGGNPGNTIYF	TGCAGCGTTGAAGATGGACAGGGAGGGAATCCTGGAAACACCATATATTTT
many	TRBV7-9	TRBJ1-1	TRBD1	CASNKDRFSYMNTEAFF	TGTGCCAGCAACAAGGACAGGTTCTCCTACATGAACACTGAAGCTTTCTTT
many	TRBV5-1	TRBJ2-2	TRBD1	CASSPTGASSLAGELFF	TGCGCCAGCAGCCCGACAGGGGCTTCATCGTTGGCCGGGGAGCTGTTTTTT
few	TRBV10-3	TRBJ1-4	-	CAISVGGKTGRGSEKLFF	TGTGCCATCAGTGTGGGGGGGAAGACAGGCCGAGGATCTGAAAAACTGTTTTTT
many	TRBV7-2	TRBJ1-1	TRBD1	CASGTDRGNTEAFF	TGTGCCAGCGGGACTGACAGGGGGAACACTGAAGCTTTCTTT
many	TRBV5-1	TRBJ1-1	-	CASSARWDNTEAFF	TGCGCCAGCAGCGCCCGATGGGACAACACTGAAGCTTTCTTT
few	TRBV5-5	TRBJ1-2	-	CASSLDGVNYGYTF	TGTGCCAGCAGCTTGGACGGGGTTAACTATGGCTACACCTTC
many	TRBV20-1	TRBJ2-1	-	CSASGGLYNEQFF	TGCAGTGCTAGCGGGGGCCTCTACAATGAGCAGTTCTTC
-	TRBV20-1	TRBJ1-1	-	CSARARGDAEAFF	TGCAGTGCTAGGGCCAGGGGAGACGCTGAAGCTTTCTTT
-	TRBV12-3/TRBV12-4	TRBJ1-1	-	CASSPAGASAFF	TGTGCCAGCAGTCCGGCCGGGGCCTCAGCTTTCTTT
few	TRBV12-3/TRBV12-4	TRBJ2-2	-	CASRVTLLTGELFF	TGTGCCAGCAGAGTGACCCTTCTAACCGGGGAGCTGTTTTTT
few	TRBV3-1	TRBJ1-6	-	CASSLLRGGENSPLHF	TGTGCCAGCAGCCTTCTAAGGGGGGGGGAAAATTCACCCCTCCACTTT
-	TRBV2	TRBJ1-2	-	CASGRDLYGYTF	TGTGCCAGCGGTAGGGACCTCTATGGCTACACCTTC
-	TRBV5-5	TRBJ1-3	TRBD1	CASSLAGGPLSGNTIYF	TGTGCCAGCAGCTTGGCAGGGGGGCCCCTCTCTGGAAACACCATATATTTT
many	TRBV7-2	TRBJ2-1	-	CASSTDNVAKQQFF	TGTGCCAGCAGCACAGATAACGTGGCAAAACAGCAGTTCTTC
-	TRBV20-1	TRBJ1-1	TRBD1	CSARENRGTNTEAFF	TGCAGTGCTAGGGAAAACAGGGGCACGAACACTGAAGCTTTCTTT
-	TRBV5-1	TRBJ2-1	TRBD1	CASSLNGGGQTYNEQFF	TGCGCCAGCAGCTTAAACGGTGGGGGACAGACCTACAATGAGCAGTTCTTC
many	TRBV27	TRBJ2-1	TRBD1	CASRRQGGYNEQFF	TGTGCCAGCAGGCGACAGGGGGGGTACAATGAGCAGTTCTTC
-	TRBV5-1	TRBJ1-2	-	CASSPFPANYGYTF	TGCGCCAGCAGCCCGTTTCCAGCTAACTATGGCTACACCTTC
many	TRBV7-7	TRBJ2-7	-	CASSLALSGYEQYF	TGTGCTAGCAGCTTAGCTCTCTCTGGCTACGAGCAGTACTTC
many	TRBV20-1	TRBJ2-1	-	CSAGGGDSSYNEQFF	TGCAGTGCCGGAGGGGGGGATAGCTCCTACAATGAGCAGTTCTTC
-	TRBV5-6	TRBJ2-1	-	CASSLGSPIGEQFF	TGTGCCAGCAGCTTGGGGTCCCCTATAGGCGAGCAGTTCTTC
many	TRBV24-1	TRBJ2-7	-	CATSDPSGNYEQYF	TGTGCCACCAGTGACCCCTCGGGGAACTACGAGCAGTACTTC
many	TRBV20-1	TRBJ1-3	-	CSASRRATGNTIYF	TGCAGTGCTAGTCGCAGGGCCACTGGAAACACCATATATTTT
many	TRBV5-1	TRBJ1-6	-	CASSSGRDYNSPLHF	TGCGCCAGCAGCTCAGGACGGGATTATAATTCACCCCTCCACTTT
many	TRBV24-1	TRBJ1-1	TRBD1	CATSDNTGGEGEAFF	TGTGCCACCAGTGATAACACAGGGGGAGAGGGTGAAGCTTTCTTT
few	TRBV9	TRBJ2-7	-	CASSPDPFGTNYEQYF	TGTGCCAGCAGCCCTGACCCTTTTGGGACGAACTACGAGCAGTACTTC
many	TRBV5-1	TRBJ2-5	TRBD2	CASFEERGETQYF	TGCGCCAGCTTCGAAGAGCGGGGGGAGACCCAGTACTTC
many	TRBV3-1	TRBJ1-5	-	CASSQEFFTNQPQHF	TGTGCCAGCAGCCAAGAATTCTTTACCAATCAGCCCCAGCATTTT
many	TRBV5-1	TRBJ1-5	-	CASSLFSGENQPQHF	TGCGCCAGCAGCTTGTTCTCCGGGGAAAATCAGCCCCAGCATTTT
many	TRBV24-1	TRBJ2-2	-	CATSDLQAGKDTGELFF	TGTGCCACCAGTGATTTGCAGGCAGGGAAGGACACCGGGGAGCTGTTTTTT
-	TRBV7-2	TRBJ2-4	TRBD2	CASSLGSGGDIQYF	TGTGCCAGCAGCTTGGGTAGCGGGGGGGACATTCAGTACTTC
many	TRBV5-6	TRBJ2-2	-	CASSSGLAGELFF	TGTGCCAGCAGCTCGGGTCTTGCCGGGGAGCTGTTTTTT
many	TRBV10-3	TRBJ1-1	-	CAISDSVNTEAFF	TGTGCCATCAGTGATAGTGTGAACACTGAAGCTTTCTTT
many	TRBV20-1	TRBJ2-7	-	CSARVSGDYEQYF	TGCAGTGCTAGAGTGTCGGGCGACTACGAGCAGTACTTC
few	TRBV15	TRBJ1-1	TRBD1	CATSRPDRLNTEAFF	TGTGCCACCAGCAGACCGGACAGGCTGAACACTGAAGCTTTCTTT
-	TRBV6-1	TRBJ2-3	TRBD2	CASSEAWRGYDTQYF	TGTGCCAGCAGTGAAGCGTGGCGGGGGTATGATACGCAGTATTTT
-	TRBV5-1	TRBJ2-5	-	CASSPRAGDETQYF	TGCGCCAGCAGCCCACGAGCAGGGGACGAGACCCAGTACTTC
many	TRBV6-1	TRBJ2-5	-	CASKIREGRETQYF	TGTGCCAGTAAGATCAGGGAAGGGAGAGAGACCCAGTACTTC
-	TRBV18	TRBJ2-2	-	CASSGTTGELFF	TGTGCCAGCTCAGGGACCACCGGGGAGCTGTTTTTT
many	TRBV6-1	TRBJ2-7	-	CASSEGSYYEQYF	TGTGCCAGCAGTGAAGGAAGCTACTACGAGCAGTACTTC
few	TRBV18	TRBJ1-1	-	CASSPTGGRNTEAFF	TGTGCCAGCTCACCAACCGGGGGGAGGAACACTGAAGCTTTCTTT
-	TRBV3-1	TRBJ1-4	TRBD1	CASSATGVGEKLFF	TGTGCCAGCAGCGCAACAGGGGTTGGTGAAAAACTGTTTTTT
few	TRBV5-1	TRBJ2-1	TRBD2	CASSLGASGGVEQFF	TGCGCCAGCAGCTTGGGGGCTAGCGGGGGGGTTGAGCAGTTCTTC
many	TRBV7-2	TRBJ2-2	-	CASSLVVSLSVTGELFF	TGTGCCAGCAGCTTAGTAGTCTCCTTATCGGTTACCGGGGAGCTGTTTTTT
many	TRBV5-1	TRBJ2-5	-	CASSLEAGTQYF	TGCGCCAGCAGCTTGGAGGCAGGGACCCAGTACTTC
-	TRBV27	TRBJ2-7	-	CASGRDVQYF	TGTGCCAGCGGTCGGGACGTACAGTACTTC
many	TRBV5-1	TRBJ2-7	-	CASSFNPGSAYEQYF	TGCGCCAGCAGCTTTAATCCGGGTAGTGCCTACGAGCAGTACTTC